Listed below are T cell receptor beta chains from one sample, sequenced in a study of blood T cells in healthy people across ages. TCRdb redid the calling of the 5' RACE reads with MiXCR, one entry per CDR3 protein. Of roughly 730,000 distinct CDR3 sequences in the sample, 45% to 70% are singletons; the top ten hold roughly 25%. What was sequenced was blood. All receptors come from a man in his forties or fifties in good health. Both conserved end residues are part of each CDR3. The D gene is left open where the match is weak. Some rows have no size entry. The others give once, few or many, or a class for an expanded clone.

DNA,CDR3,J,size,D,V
TGTGCCAGCAGTCCCCGGGACAGCGGATATGGCTACACCTTC,CASSPRDSGYGYTF,TRBJ1-2,NA,TRBD1,TRBV12-3/TRBV12-4
TGTGCCAGCAGCGGAGACAACCTCGGGGACGAGCAGTACTTC,CASSGDNLGDEQYF,TRBJ2-7,NA,NA,TRBV6-2/TRBV6-3
TGTGCCAGCAGCACCTCCGGGACAGGGGTTTATGGCCACACCTTC,CASSTSGTGVYGHTF,TRBJ1-2,NA,TRBD1,TRBV11-3
TGTGCCATCAGTGAGTCGCAGGGGGCTGTCGAGCAGTACTTC,CAISESQGAVEQYF,TRBJ2-7,NA,TRBD1,TRBV10-3
TGTGCCACCAACGGGCAGGCGGTAGGGGCCAACGTCCTGACTTTC,CATNGQAVGANVLTF,TRBJ2-6,NA,NA,TRBV15
TGTGCCAGCAGTTCCGAGACAGGGGGCCACAATCAGCCCCAGCATTTT,CASSSETGGHNQPQHF,TRBJ1-5,NA,TRBD1,TRBV28
TGCGCCAGCAGCTTGGCCACTGAGAGGACCCTACCTCAAGAGACCCAGTACTTC,CASSLATERTLPQETQYF,TRBJ2-5,NA,NA,TRBV5-1
TGCGCCAGCAGCTTGCCCCGGGGGGGCAGTTTAAATGAGCAGTTCTTC,CASSLPRGGSLNEQFF,TRBJ2-1,NA,TRBD2,TRBV5-1
TGTGCCAGCAGCGCGAATCTGAACACTGAAGCTTTCTTT,CASSANLNTEAFF,TRBJ1-1,NA,NA,TRBV7-9
TGTGCCAGCAGCTATGGAGGGGATCCCACAGATACGCAGTATTTT,CASSYGGDPTDTQYF,TRBJ2-3,NA,NA,TRBV9
TGCAGTGCTAGAGCCGGACACGGGGCGCAAGGGGCCAACGTCCTGACTTTC,CSARAGHGAQGANVLTF,TRBJ2-6,NA,NA,TRBV20-1
TGTGCCAGCAGCTCGACGACAGGCTCCTACAATGAGCAGTTCTTC,CASSSTTGSYNEQFF,TRBJ2-1,NA,NA,TRBV7-2
TGTGCCAGCAGTTTAAGAGGGAATGAGCAGTACTTC,CASSLRGNEQYF,TRBJ2-5,NA,NA,TRBV27
TGTGCCAGCAGCTTAGAGGCCCAGGAAAGGCCCCAGCATTTT,CASSLEAQERPQHF,TRBJ1-5,once,NA,TRBV7-2
TGTGCCAGCGAGAGGGGACAGGGGTCCTCCTACAATGAGCAGTTCTTC,CASERGQGSSYNEQFF,TRBJ2-1,NA,TRBD1,TRBV27
TGTGCCAGCACTCTCCTAGCGGGACAACGCTACGAGCAGTACTTC,CASTLLAGQRYEQYF,TRBJ2-7,NA,TRBD2,TRBV2
TGTGCCAGCAGCTTAGAGGCAGGGCACCAAGAGACCCAGTACTTC,CASSLEAGHQETQYF,TRBJ2-5,NA,NA,TRBV7-7
TGTGCCAGCAGACCCGACTTGTTATCAAGGCAGTACTTC,CASRPDLLSRQYF,TRBJ2-5,NA,NA,TRBV6-2/TRBV6-3